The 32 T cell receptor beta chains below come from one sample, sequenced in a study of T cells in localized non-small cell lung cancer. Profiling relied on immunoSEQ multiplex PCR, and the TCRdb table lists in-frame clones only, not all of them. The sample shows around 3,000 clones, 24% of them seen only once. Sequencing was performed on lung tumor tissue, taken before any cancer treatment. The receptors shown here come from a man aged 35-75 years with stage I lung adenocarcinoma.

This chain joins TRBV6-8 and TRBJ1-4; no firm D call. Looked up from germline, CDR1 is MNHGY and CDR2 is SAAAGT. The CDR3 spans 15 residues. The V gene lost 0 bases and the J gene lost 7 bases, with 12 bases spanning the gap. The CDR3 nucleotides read TGTGCCAGCAGTTACTCACATGGGGATGGTGAAAAACTGTTTTTT. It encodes CASSYSHGDGEKLFF.

The CDR3 DNA reads as TGCAGCCGTCCCGGGGTCGGGGCCCACGAGCAGTACTTC. Translated: CSRPGVGAHEQYF. The gene calls are TRBV29-1 and TRBJ2-7; tentatively, D is TRBD1 or TRBD2 (5 bases each). The CDR3 is 13 amino acids. The germline gives CDR1 SQVTM, CDR2 ANQGSEA. With 8 bases removed from V and 5 bases from J, the gap between germline ends came to 19 bases.

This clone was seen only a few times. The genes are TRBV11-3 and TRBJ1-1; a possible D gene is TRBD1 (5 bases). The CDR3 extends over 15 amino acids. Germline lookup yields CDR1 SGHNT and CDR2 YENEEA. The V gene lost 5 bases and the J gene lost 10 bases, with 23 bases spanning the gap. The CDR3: CASSPSIERGAVAFF. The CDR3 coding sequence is TGTGCCAGCAGCCCTTCGATTGAGAGGGGAGCGGTAGCTTTCTTT.

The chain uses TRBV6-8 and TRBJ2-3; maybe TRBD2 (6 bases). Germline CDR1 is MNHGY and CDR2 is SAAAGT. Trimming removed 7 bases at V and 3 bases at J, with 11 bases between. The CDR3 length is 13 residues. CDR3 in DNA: TGTGCCAGCATACAAGGAGGGACAGATACGCAGTATTTT. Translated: CASIQGGTDTQYF.

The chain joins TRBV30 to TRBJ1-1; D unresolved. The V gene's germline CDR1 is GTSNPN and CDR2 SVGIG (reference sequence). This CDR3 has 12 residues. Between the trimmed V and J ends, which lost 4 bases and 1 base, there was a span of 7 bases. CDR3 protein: CAWTGSNTEAFF. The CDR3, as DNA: TGTGCCTGGACAGGCTCGAACACTGAAGCTTTCTTT. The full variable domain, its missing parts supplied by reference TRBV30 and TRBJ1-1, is SQTIHQWPATLVQPVGSPLSLECTVEGTSNPNLYWYRQAAGRGLQLLFYSVGIGQISSEVPQNLSASRPQDRQFILSSKKLLLSDSGFYLCAWTGSNTEAFFGQGTRLTVV.

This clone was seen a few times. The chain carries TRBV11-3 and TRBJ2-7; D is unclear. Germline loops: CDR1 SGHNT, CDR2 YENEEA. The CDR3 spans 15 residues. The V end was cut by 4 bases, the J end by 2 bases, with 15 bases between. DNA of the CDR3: TGTGCCAGCAGCTCGCAACCACTCCGAACCTACGAGCAGTACTTC. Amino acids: CASSSQPLRTYEQYF.

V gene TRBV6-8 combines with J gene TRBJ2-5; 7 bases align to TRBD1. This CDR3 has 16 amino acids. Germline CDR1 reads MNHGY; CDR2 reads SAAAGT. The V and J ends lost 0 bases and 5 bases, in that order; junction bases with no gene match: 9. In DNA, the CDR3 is TGTGCCAGCAGTTACTCGACAGGGACCCTTAGCGAGACCCAGTACTTC. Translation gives CASSYSTGTLSETQYF.

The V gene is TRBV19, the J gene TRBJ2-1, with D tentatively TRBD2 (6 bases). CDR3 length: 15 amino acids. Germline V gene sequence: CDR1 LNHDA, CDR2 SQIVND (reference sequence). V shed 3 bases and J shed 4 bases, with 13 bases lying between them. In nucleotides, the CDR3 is TGTGCCAGTAGTATGCGGCTAGCGCGATACAATGAGCAGTTCTTC. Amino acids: CASSMRLARYNEQFF.

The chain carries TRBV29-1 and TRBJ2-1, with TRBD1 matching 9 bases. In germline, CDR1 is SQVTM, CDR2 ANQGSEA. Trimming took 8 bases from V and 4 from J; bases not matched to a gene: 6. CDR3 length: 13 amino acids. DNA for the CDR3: TGCAGCTTCCGGGACAGGGCATACAATGAGCAGTTCTTC. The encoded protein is CSFRDRAYNEQFF.

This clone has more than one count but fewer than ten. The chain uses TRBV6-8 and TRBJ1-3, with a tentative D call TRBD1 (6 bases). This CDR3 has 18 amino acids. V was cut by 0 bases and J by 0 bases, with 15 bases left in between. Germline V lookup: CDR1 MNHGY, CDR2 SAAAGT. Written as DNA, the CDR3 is TGTGCCAGCAGTTACTCGATGACAGGCACGTACTCTGGAAACACCATATATTTT. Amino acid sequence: CASSYSMTGTYSGNTIYF.

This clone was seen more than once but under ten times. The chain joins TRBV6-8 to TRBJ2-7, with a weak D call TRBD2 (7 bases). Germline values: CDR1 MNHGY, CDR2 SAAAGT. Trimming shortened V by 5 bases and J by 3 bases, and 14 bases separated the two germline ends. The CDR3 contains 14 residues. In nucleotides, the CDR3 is TGTGCCAGCAGTCCGGGGGGCCCGCTCTACGAGCAGTACTTC. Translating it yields CASSPGGPLYEQYF.

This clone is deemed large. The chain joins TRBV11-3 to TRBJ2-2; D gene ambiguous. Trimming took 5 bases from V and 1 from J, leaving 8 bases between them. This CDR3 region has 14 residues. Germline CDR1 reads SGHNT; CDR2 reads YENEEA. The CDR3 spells CASSLVLNTGELFF. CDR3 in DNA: TGTGCCAGCAGCCTAGTATTGAACACCGGGGAGCTGTTTTTT.

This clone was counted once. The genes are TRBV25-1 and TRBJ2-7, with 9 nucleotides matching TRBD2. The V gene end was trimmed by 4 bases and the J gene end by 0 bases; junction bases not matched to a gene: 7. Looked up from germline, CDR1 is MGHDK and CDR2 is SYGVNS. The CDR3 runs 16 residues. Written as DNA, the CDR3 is TGTGCCAGCAGTGGCCGCGGGGGGGTCGGCTCCTACGAGCAGTACTTC. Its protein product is CASSGRGGVGSYEQYF.

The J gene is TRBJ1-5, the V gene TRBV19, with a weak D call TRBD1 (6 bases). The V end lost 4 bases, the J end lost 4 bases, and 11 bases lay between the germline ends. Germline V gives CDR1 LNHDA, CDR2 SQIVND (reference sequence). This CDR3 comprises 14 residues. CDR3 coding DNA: TGTGCCAGTAGTAACAGGGACCCTAATCAGCCCCAGCATTTT. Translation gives CASSNRDPNQPQHF.

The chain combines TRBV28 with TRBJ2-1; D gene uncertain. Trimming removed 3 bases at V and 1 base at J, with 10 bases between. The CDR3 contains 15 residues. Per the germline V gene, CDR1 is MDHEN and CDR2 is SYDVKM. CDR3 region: CASSFRQFSYNEQFF. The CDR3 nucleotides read TGTGCCAGCAGTTTTCGTCAGTTTTCCTACAATGAGCAGTTCTTC.

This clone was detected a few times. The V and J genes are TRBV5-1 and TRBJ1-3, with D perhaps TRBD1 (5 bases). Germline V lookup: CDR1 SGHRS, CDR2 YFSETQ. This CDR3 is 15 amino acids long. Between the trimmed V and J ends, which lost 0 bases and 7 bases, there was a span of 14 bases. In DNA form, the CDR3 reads TGCGCCAGCAGCTTGGGGCCCCAGGGTTACAACACCATATATTTT. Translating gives CASSLGPQGYNTIYF.

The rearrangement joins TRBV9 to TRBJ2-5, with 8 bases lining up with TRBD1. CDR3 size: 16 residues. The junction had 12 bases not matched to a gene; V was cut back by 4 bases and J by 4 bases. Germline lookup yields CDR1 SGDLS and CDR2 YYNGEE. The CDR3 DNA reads TGTGCCAGCAGCCCACACTTCGGACAGGGAGGAGAGACCCAGTACTTC. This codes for CASSPHFGQGGETQYF.

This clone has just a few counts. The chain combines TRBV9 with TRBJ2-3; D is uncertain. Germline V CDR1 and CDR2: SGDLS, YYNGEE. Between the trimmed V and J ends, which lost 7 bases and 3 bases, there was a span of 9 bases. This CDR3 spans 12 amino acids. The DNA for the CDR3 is TGTGCCAGCGAAGAGTCGACAGATACGCAGTATTTT. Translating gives CASEESTDTQYF.

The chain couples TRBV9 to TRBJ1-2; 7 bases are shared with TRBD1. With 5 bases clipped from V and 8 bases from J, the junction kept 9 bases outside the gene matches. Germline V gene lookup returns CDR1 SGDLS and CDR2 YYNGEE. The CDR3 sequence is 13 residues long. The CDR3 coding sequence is TGTGCCAGCAGTTACCGGGACAGTTACGGCTACACCTTC. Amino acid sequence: CASSYRDSYGYTF.

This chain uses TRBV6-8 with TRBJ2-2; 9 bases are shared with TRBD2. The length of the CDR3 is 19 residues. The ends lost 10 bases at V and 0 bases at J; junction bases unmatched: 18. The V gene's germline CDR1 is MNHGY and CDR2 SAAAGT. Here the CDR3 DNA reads TGTGCCATCAACACGGGACTAGCTCTTTTAACCGCGAACACCGGGGAGCTGTTTTTT. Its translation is CAINTGLALLTANTGELFF.

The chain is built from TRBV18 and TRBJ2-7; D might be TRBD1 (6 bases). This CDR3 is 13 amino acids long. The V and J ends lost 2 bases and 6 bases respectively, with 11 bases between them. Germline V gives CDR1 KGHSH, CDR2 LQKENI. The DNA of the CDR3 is TGTGCCAGCTCACCATACAGGGAAGGCGAGCAGTACTTC. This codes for CASSPYREGEQYF. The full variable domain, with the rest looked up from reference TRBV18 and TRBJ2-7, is NAGVMQNPRHLVRRRGQEARLRCSPMKGHSHVYWYRQLPEEGLKFMVYLQKENIIDESGMPKERFSAEFPKEGPSILRIQQVVRGDSAAYFCASSPYREGEQYFGPGTRLTVT.

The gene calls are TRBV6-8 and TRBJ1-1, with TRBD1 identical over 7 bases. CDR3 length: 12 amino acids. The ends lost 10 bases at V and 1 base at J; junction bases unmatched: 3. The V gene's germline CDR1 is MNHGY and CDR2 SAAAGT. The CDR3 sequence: CAMQGENTEAFF. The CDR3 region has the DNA TGTGCCATGCAGGGGGAGAACACTGAAGCTTTCTTT.

The CDR3 coding sequence is TGTGCCAGCAGTCCCTGGGACAGTTACGAGCAGTACTTC. It yields the protein CASSPWDSYEQYF. The genes are TRBV6-7 and TRBJ2-7, with 7 bases aligning to TRBD1. TRBV6-7 is labeled an ORF, and its function is uncertain. This CDR3 has 13 residues. V lost 5 bases, J lost 4 bases, and 5 bases stayed unmatched.

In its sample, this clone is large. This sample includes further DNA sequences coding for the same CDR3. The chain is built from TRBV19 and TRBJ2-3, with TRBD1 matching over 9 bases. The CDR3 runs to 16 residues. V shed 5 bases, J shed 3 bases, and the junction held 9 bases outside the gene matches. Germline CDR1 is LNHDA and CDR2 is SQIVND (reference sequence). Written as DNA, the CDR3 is TGTGCCAGTAGTCCCCAGGACAGGGGAGGGACAGATACGCAGTATTTT. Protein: CASSPQDRGGTDTQYF.

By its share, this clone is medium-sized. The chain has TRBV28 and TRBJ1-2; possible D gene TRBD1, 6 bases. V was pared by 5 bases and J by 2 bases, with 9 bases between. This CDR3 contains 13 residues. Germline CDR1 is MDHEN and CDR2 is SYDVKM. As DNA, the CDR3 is TGTGCCAGCAGTCGCGGACAGAACTATGGCTACACCTTC. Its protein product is CASSRGQNYGYTF.

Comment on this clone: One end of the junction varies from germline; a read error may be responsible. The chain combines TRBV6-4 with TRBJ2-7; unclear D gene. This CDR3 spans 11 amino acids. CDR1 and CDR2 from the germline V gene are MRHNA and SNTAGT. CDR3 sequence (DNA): TGTGCCAGCAGTGTTTCCCAAATTCCGCACTTC. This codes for CASSVSQIPHF.

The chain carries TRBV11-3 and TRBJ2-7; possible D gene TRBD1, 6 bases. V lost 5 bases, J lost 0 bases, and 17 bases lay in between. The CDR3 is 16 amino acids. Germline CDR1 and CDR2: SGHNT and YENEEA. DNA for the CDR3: TGTGCCAGCAGCGCTCGTACAGGGATGGGCTCCTACGAGCAGTACTTC. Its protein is CASSARTGMGSYEQYF.

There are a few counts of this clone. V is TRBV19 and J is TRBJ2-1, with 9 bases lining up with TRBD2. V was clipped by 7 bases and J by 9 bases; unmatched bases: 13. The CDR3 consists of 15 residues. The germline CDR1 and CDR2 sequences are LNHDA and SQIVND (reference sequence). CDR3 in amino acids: CASKSGAGGRREQFF. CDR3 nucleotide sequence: TGTGCCAGTAAGTCTGGGGCGGGAGGGCGTCGTGAGCAGTTCTTC.

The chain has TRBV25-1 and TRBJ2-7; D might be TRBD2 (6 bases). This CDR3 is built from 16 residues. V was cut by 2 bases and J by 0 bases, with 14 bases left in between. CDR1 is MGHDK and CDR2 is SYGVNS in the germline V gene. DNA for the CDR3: TGTGCCAGCAGTGAAGGTTGGGGGGTGGCCTCCTACGAGCAGTACTTC. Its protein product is CASSEGWGVASYEQYF.

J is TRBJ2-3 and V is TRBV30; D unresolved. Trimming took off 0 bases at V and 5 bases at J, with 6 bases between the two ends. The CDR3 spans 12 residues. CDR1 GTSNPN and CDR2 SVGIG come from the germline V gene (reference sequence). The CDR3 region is CAWSVRGDTQYF. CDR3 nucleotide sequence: TGTGCCTGGAGTGTGCGAGGAGATACGCAGTATTTT. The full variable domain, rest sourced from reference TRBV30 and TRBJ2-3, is SQTIHQWPATLVQPVGSPLSLECTVEGTSNPNLYWYRQAAGRGLQLLFYSVGIGQISSEVPQNLSASRPQDRQFILSSKKLLLSDSGFYLCAWSVRGDTQYFGPGTRLTVL.

The CDR3 loop reads CASSPNLGTGGSKNTEAFF. In nucleotides, the CDR3 is TGTGCCAGCTCACCAAACCTCGGGACAGGGGGCTCGAAGAACACTGAAGCTTTCTTT. This chain connects TRBV18 to TRBJ1-1, with 12 bases identical to TRBD1. Germline V gene data show CDR1 as KGHSH and CDR2 as LQKENI. This CDR3 has 19 residues. With V trimmed by 2 bases and J by 1 base, 11 bases remained unmatched.

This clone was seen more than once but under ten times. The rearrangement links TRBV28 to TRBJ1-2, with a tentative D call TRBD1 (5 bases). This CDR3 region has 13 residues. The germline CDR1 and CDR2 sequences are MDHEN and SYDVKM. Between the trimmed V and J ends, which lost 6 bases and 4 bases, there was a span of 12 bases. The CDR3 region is CASSPGTPYGYTF. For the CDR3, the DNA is TGTGCCAGCAGCCCTGGGACGCCCTATGGCTACACCTTC.